Below, one T cell receptor (beta chain) is given with its context. Its antigen is currently unknown. Between the trimmed V and J ends, which lost 3 bases and 3 bases, there was a span of 12 bases. The CDR3 is 15 residues long. Each CDR3 protein is one row after TCRdb ran MiXCR on the reads. The table records more than 40,000 distinct CDR3 sequences, 21% of them present only once. This entry belongs to a study of T cell repertoires in cytomegalovirus infection. The J gene is TRBJ2-1, the V gene TRBV12-3 or TRBV12-4, with D perhaps being TRBD1 or TRBD2 (6 bases each). This sequence was found in a human donor in good health (CMV status not recorded). Some clones in this sample may be carry-over from other donors' samples. The sample was CD8+ T cells from cultured PBMCs, taken from culture after CMV antigen stimulation. CDR3 nucleotide sequence: TGTGCCAGCAGTTTGTCAAGGGGGGTCTACAATGAGCAGTTCTTC. The encoded protein is CASSLSRGVYNEQFF.